These T cell receptor beta chains were read from a single sample in a study of PD-L1 blockade in urothelial cancer. Sequencing used immunoSEQ multiplex PCR; TCRdb keeps in-frame clones, though not all of them. The sample yields tens of thousands of clones, around 89% seen once. The sample in question was PBMCs, obtained around atezolizumab (anti-PD-L1) treatment. Source of these receptors: a man between 60 and 75 years old with urothelial cancer. CDR3s include the opening cysteine and the closing phenylalanine or tryptophan. D genes are given only for firm matches. Clone size is given for some rows only: seen once, a few or many times, or a class if the clone is expanded.

v_gene: TRBV5-8; d_gene: TRBD1; abundance: .; j_gene: TRBJ2-3; CDR3aa: CASSYRGFTQYF; CDR3nt: TGTGCCAGCAGCTACAGGGGGTTTACGCAGTATTTT
v_gene: TRBV5-1; d_gene: TRBD2; abundance: few; j_gene: TRBJ2-1; CDR3aa: CASSLLAGGPIYNEQFF; CDR3nt: TGCGCCAGCAGCTTACTAGCGGGAGGTCCCATTTACAATGAGCAGTTCTTC
v_gene: TRBV25-1; d_gene: .; abundance: .; j_gene: TRBJ1-1; CDR3aa: CASRRNTEAFF; CDR3nt: TGTGCCAGTAGAAGGAACACTGAAGCTTTCTTT
v_gene: TRBV2; d_gene: TRBD1; abundance: .; j_gene: TRBJ2-2; CDR3aa: CASAGQGSGELFF; CDR3nt: TGTGCCAGCGCCGGACAGGGGTCCGGGGAGCTGTTTTTT
v_gene: TRBV6-1; d_gene: TRBD1; abundance: .; j_gene: TRBJ2-7; CDR3aa: CASSPTGGPNEQYF; CDR3nt: TGTGCCAGCAGTCCTACAGGGGGCCCCAACGAGCAGTACTTC
v_gene: TRBV9; d_gene: .; abundance: .; j_gene: TRBJ1-2; CDR3aa: CASSVVEPAAGYTF; CDR3nt: TGTGCCAGCAGCGTAGTTGAGCCGGCGGCTGGCTACACCTTC
v_gene: TRBV5-4; d_gene: .; abundance: .; j_gene: TRBJ2-6; CDR3aa: CASSLYVSGANVLTF; CDR3nt: TGTGCCAGCAGCTTGTATGTCTCTGGGGCCAACGTCCTGACTTTC
v_gene: TRBV7-9; d_gene: TRBD2; abundance: .; j_gene: TRBJ2-1; CDR3aa: CASSQGLAGHNEQFF; CDR3nt: TGTGCCAGCAGCCAGGGACTAGCGGGACACAATGAGCAGTTCTTC
v_gene: TRBV5-1; d_gene: .; abundance: once; j_gene: TRBJ1-1; CDR3aa: CASSLNLNTEAFF; CDR3nt: TGCGCCAGCAGCTTGAACTTGAACACTGAAGCTTTCTTT
v_gene: TRBV6-5; d_gene: .; abundance: .; j_gene: TRBJ1-2; CDR3aa: CASSQKRLEVGYTF; CDR3nt: TGTGCCAGCAGCCAAAAGCGGCTTGAGGTGGGCTACACCTTC
v_gene: TRBV7-8; d_gene: .; abundance: once; j_gene: TRBJ1-3; CDR3aa: CASSLVAVSGNTIYF; CDR3nt: TGTGCCAGCAGCTTAGTCGCAGTCTCTGGAAACACCATATATTTT
v_gene: TRBV7-7; d_gene: TRBD2; abundance: .; j_gene: TRBJ2-5; CDR3aa: CASSFGTSGGPETQYF; CDR3nt: TGTGCCAGCAGCTTTGGGACTAGCGGGGGGCCAGAGACCCAGTACTTC
v_gene: TRBV29-1; d_gene: TRBD1; abundance: .; j_gene: TRBJ2-2; CDR3aa: CSVAYRGTGELFF; CDR3nt: TGCAGCGTTGCCTACAGGGGAACCGGGGAGCTGTTTTTT
v_gene: TRBV11-3; d_gene: TRBD1; abundance: .; j_gene: TRBJ1-4; CDR3aa: CASSSGTGGVNEKLFF; CDR3nt: TGTGCCAGCAGCTCCGGGACAGGGGGCGTAAATGAAAAACTGTTTTTT
v_gene: TRBV19; d_gene: .; abundance: once; j_gene: TRBJ2-7; CDR3aa: CANRRDYEQYF; CDR3nt: TGTGCCAATCGCCGGGACTACGAGCAGTACTTC
v_gene: TRBV2; d_gene: .; abundance: few; j_gene: TRBJ1-5; CDR3aa: CASSEYTVSNQPQHF; CDR3nt: TGTGCCAGCAGTGAGTACACCGTTAGCAATCAGCCCCAGCATTTT
v_gene: TRBV10-1; d_gene: TRBD1; abundance: .; j_gene: TRBJ1-1; CDR3aa: CASSESQGAQIDTEAFF; CDR3nt: TGCGCCAGCAGTGAGTCCCAGGGGGCGCAGATAGATACTGAAGCTTTCTTT
v_gene: TRBV9; d_gene: TRBD2; abundance: .; j_gene: TRBJ2-2; CDR3aa: CASSVLAGGGGTGELFF; CDR3nt: TGTGCCAGCAGCGTACTAGCGGGAGGAGGGGGCACCGGGGAGCTGTTTTTT
v_gene: TRBV9; d_gene: TRBD2; abundance: .; j_gene: TRBJ2-2; CDR3aa: CASSVAGGSAPGELFF; CDR3nt: TGTGCCAGCAGCGTAGCGGGCGGGAGTGCGCCCGGGGAGCTGTTTTTT
v_gene: TRBV7-2; d_gene: .; abundance: .; j_gene: TRBJ2-7; CDR3aa: CASRGTWGDEQYF; CDR3nt: TGTGCCAGCAGGGGGACCTGGGGGGACGAGCAGTACTTC
v_gene: TRBV28; d_gene: .; abundance: .; j_gene: TRBJ2-2; CDR3aa: CASTLPGTGELFF; CDR3nt: TGTGCCAGCACCTTGCCAGGGACCGGGGAGCTGTTTTTT
v_gene: TRBV19; d_gene: TRBD1; abundance: .; j_gene: TRBJ2-4; CDR3aa: CASRDNRGAKNIQYF; CDR3nt: TGTGCCAGTAGGGACAACAGGGGAGCCAAAAACATTCAGTACTTC
v_gene: TRBV9; d_gene: .; abundance: .; j_gene: TRBJ2-1; CDR3aa: CASSVGGGAWNEQFF; CDR3nt: TGTGCCAGCAGCGTAGGAGGGGGGGCCTGGAATGAGCAGTTCTTC
v_gene: TRBV10-3; d_gene: .; abundance: .; j_gene: TRBJ1-4; CDR3aa: CAIRGQSNEKLFF; CDR3nt: TGTGCCATCAGAGGACAGTCTAATGAAAAACTGTTTTTT
v_gene: TRBV9; d_gene: .; abundance: .; j_gene: TRBJ2-1; CDR3aa: CASSVVPGDHSEQFF; CDR3nt: TGTGCCAGCAGCGTAGTACCGGGGGATCACAGTGAGCAGTTCTTC
v_gene: TRBV25-1; d_gene: TRBD1; abundance: once; j_gene: TRBJ1-2; CDR3aa: CASSEYWDRVGIGYTF; CDR3nt: TGTGCCAGCAGTGAATATTGGGACAGGGTTGGGATAGGCTACACCTTC
v_gene: TRBV6-6; d_gene: .; abundance: few; j_gene: TRBJ1-4; CDR3aa: CASSYKAEGEKLFF; CDR3nt: TGTGCCAGCAGTTACAAGGCAGAGGGTGAAAAACTGTTTTTT
v_gene: TRBV5-1; d_gene: TRBD2; abundance: .; j_gene: TRBJ2-4; CDR3aa: CASSWGGVSAKNIQYF; CDR3nt: TGCGCCAGCAGCTGGGGGGGGGTGAGCGCCAAAAACATTCAGTACTTC
v_gene: TRBV19; d_gene: .; abundance: .; j_gene: TRBJ2-5; CDR3aa: CASSIGTDQETQYF; CDR3nt: TGTGCCAGTAGTATAGGGACAGATCAAGAGACCCAGTACTTC
v_gene: TRBV19; d_gene: TRBD1; abundance: once; j_gene: TRBJ1-1; CDR3aa: CASSPRDSRNTEAFF; CDR3nt: TGTGCCAGTAGTCCCCGGGACAGCCGGAACACTGAAGCTTTCTTT
v_gene: TRBV27; d_gene: .; abundance: once; j_gene: TRBJ2-5; CDR3aa: CASSLTGFGETQYF; CDR3nt: TGTGCCAGCAGTTTAACAGGGTTCGGGGAGACCCAGTACTTC
v_gene: TRBV12-5; d_gene: TRBD1; abundance: .; j_gene: TRBJ2-3; CDR3aa: CASGPPGQGLHTQYF; CDR3nt: TGTGCTAGTGGCCCCCCGGGACAGGGGTTACATACGCAGTATTTT
v_gene: TRBV5-1; d_gene: TRBD1; abundance: .; j_gene: TRBJ1-1; CDR3aa: CASSLQGAGTEAFF; CDR3nt: TGCGCCAGCAGCTTACAGGGGGCCGGCACTGAAGCTTTCTTT
v_gene: TRBV10-3; d_gene: .; abundance: .; j_gene: TRBJ2-7; CDR3aa: CAISESRGIEQYF; CDR3nt: TGTGCCATCAGTGAGTCGAGAGGGATCGAGCAGTACTTC
v_gene: TRBV5-1; d_gene: .; abundance: .; j_gene: TRBJ1-1; CDR3aa: CASSFREDTEAFF; CDR3nt: TGCGCCAGCAGCTTCAGGGAGGACACTGAAGCTTTCTTT
v_gene: TRBV2; d_gene: .; abundance: .; j_gene: TRBJ1-4; CDR3aa: CASSEEGHGGEKLFF; CDR3nt: TGTGCCAGCAGTGAAGAGGGGCACGGTGGAGAAAAACTGTTTTTT
v_gene: TRBV6-1; d_gene: .; abundance: .; j_gene: TRBJ2-3; CDR3aa: CASARGVTDTQYF; CDR3nt: TGTGCCAGCGCCAGGGGGGTCACAGATACGCAGTATTTT
v_gene: TRBV6-1; d_gene: .; abundance: .; j_gene: TRBJ2-7; CDR3aa: CASRTPHYEQYF; CDR3nt: TGTGCCAGCAGGACTCCACACTACGAGCAGTACTTC
v_gene: TRBV4-1; d_gene: .; abundance: .; j_gene: TRBJ2-5; CDR3aa: CASSPRGTEQETQYF; CDR3nt: TGCGCCAGCAGCCCTAGAGGGACTGAACAAGAGACCCAGTACTTC
v_gene: TRBV27; d_gene: .; abundance: .; j_gene: TRBJ2-3; CDR3aa: CASSFTRVGYTDTQYF; CDR3nt: TGTGCCAGCAGTTTTACCAGGGTCGGGTATACAGATACGCAGTATTTT
v_gene: TRBV19; d_gene: .; abundance: .; j_gene: TRBJ1-5; CDR3aa: CASSIRNQPQHF; CDR3nt: TGTGCCAGTAGTATTCGGAATCAGCCCCAGCATTTT
v_gene: TRBV18; d_gene: TRBD1; abundance: medium-sized; j_gene: TRBJ2-2; CDR3aa: CASSPRDSSTGELFF; CDR3nt: TGTGCCAGCTCACCACGGGACAGCTCCACCGGGGAGCTGTTTTTT
v_gene: TRBV5-1; d_gene: .; abundance: few; j_gene: TRBJ1-3; CDR3aa: CASSLDLAGNTIYF; CDR3nt: TGCGCCAGCAGCTTGGACCTAGCGGGAAACACCATATATTTT
v_gene: TRBV7-9; d_gene: .; abundance: once; j_gene: TRBJ1-1; CDR3aa: CASSFPSVWQSAFF; CDR3nt: TGTGCCAGCAGCTTCCCCAGCGTTTGGCAGTCGGCTTTCTTT